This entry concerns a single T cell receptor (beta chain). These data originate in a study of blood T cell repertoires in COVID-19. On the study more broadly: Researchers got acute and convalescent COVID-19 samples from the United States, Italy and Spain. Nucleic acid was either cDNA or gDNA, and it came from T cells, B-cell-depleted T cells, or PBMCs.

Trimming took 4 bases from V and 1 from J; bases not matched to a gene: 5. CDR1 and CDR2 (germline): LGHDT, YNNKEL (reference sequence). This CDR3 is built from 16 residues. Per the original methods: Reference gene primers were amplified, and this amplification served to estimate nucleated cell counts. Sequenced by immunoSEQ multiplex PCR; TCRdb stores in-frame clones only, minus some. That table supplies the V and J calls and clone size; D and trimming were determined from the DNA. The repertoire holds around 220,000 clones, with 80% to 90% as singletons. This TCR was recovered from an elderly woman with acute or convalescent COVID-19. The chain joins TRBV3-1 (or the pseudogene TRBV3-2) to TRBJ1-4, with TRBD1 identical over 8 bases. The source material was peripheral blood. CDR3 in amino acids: CASSPRDRGTNEKLFF. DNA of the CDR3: TGTGCCAGCAGCCCCAGAGACAGGGGAACTAATGAAAAACTGTTTTTT.